The clone carrying this T cell receptor beta chain was seen once. The method was immunoSEQ multiplex PCR; TCRdb's version includes in-frame clones alone and lacks a portion of them. The table records about 210,000 clones, roughly nine tenths of them present only once. Germline CDR1 PRHDT, CDR2 FYEKMQ (reference sequence). V lost 1 base to trimming and J lost 7 bases, with 11 bases between them. The CDR3 totals 14 residues. This sample is part of a study of blood T cell repertoires in COVID-19. The chain uses TRBV13 and TRBJ1-3, with D unclear. The receptor was derived from a man under 40 with acute or convalescent COVID-19. Material for sequencing was peripheral blood. The CDR3 region is CASSLAQAGNTIYF. In DNA form, the CDR3 reads TGTGCCAGCAGCTTAGCTCAAGCGGGGAACACCATATATTTT. Combining the CDR3 with reference TRBV13 and TRBJ1-3 gives the whole variable domain AAGVIQSPRHLIKEKRETATLKCYPIPRHDTVYWYQQGPGQDPQFLISFYEKMQSDKGSIPDRFSAQQFSDYHSELNMSSLELGDSALYFCASSLAQAGNTIYFGEGSWLTVV.